This T cell receptor (beta chain) was identified in a study of blood T cell repertoires in COVID-19. At the level of the study: PBMCs, B-cell-depleted T cells, or T cells provided the cDNA or gDNA that made up the material.

The CDR3 totals 20 residues. Germline loops: CDR1 MNHEY, CDR2 SVGEGT. Trimming left V 0 bases short and J 1 base short, with 24 bases between. Method: immunoSEQ multiplex PCR; TCRdb's copy keeps in-frame clones and lacks some. The sample has some 510,000 clones; roughly 90% are singletons. This TCR was sampled from a woman aged 35 to 49 who had recovered from COVID-19. The sequencing sample was made of PBMCs or T cells enriched from blood (not recorded which). The rearrangement uses TRBV6-2 or TRBV6-3 and TRBJ1-1, with D perhaps TRBD1 (6 bases). CDR3 sequence: CASSYSMPTTPQGRNTEAFF. The CDR3 nucleotides are TGTGCCAGCAGTTACTCGATGCCTACGACACCACAGGGACGGAACACTGAAGCTTTCTTT.